This passage covers 18 T cell receptor beta chains from one sample sequenced in a study of neurological immune-mediated disorders. Using its own MiXCR run on the 5' RACE reads, TCRdb lists one record per CDR3 protein. The table lists tens of thousands of distinct CDR3 sequences, roughly 5.5% of them singletons. Sequences were obtained from PBMCs. These receptors were collected from a man between 18 and 35 years old with multiple sclerosis.

There are many counts of this clonotype. The chain employs TRBV6-6 and TRBJ1-1; D is unresolved. The CDR3 has 17 amino acids. Germline CDR1 is MNHNY and CDR2 is SVGAGI (reference sequence). With 5 bases removed from V and 7 bases from J, the gap between germline ends came to 26 bases. This chain's CDR3 is CASSLRGEGLTPIEAFF. CDR3 coding DNA: TGTGCCAGCAGTCTCCGAGGTGAGGGATTAACACCCATTGAAGCTTTCTTT.

Comment on this clonotype: This clone may be a read error of a much larger clone one base away. The genes are TRBV29-1 and TRBJ1-1; D is ambiguous. In germline, CDR1 is SQVTM, CDR2 ANQGSEA. The CDR3 loop spans 16 amino acids. The ends were cut back, 2 bases at V and 1 base at J, with 17 bases in the middle. The CDR3 region is CSVELGWGKGNTEAFF. CDR3 nucleotides: TGCAGCGTTGAATTAGGTTGGGGAAAGGGGAACACTGAAGCTTTCTTT.

In its sample, this clonotype was seen many times. The gene calls are TRBV7-6 and TRBJ2-3, with TRBD2 matching 15 bases. The CDR3 contains 18 residues. After removal of 5 bases from V and 6 bases from J, the junction contained 12 bases not matched to a gene. Germline assignment: CDR1 SGHVS and CDR2 FNYEAQ. The CDR3 coding sequence is TGTGCCAGCAGCACCTTCAGGACTAGCGGGGGGGCAGAGGATACGCAGTATTTT. Translating gives CASSTFRTSGGAEDTQYF.

In this sample, this clonotype turned up many times. The genes are TRBV5-1 and TRBJ2-1, with 12 positions matching TRBD1. The CDR3 runs to 17 residues. V was pared by 4 bases and J by 1 base, with 6 bases of the junction left unmatched. Germline loops: CDR1 SGHRS, CDR2 YFSETQ. The CDR3 DNA is TGCGCCAGCAGCGGGGGGACAGGGGGCCTTTCCTACAATGAGCAGTTCTTC. Protein: CASSGGTGGLSYNEQFF.

This clonotype came up many times. The chain carries TRBV20-1 and TRBJ1-1; 8 nucleotides match TRBD1. V shed 6 bases, J shed 5 bases, and the junction held 8 bases outside the gene matches. The CDR3 totals 13 residues. CDR1 DFQATT and CDR2 SNEGSKA come from the germline V gene (reference sequence). The CDR3 protein is CSATNRGRTEAFF. DNA of the CDR3: TGCAGTGCAACCAACAGGGGGAGAACTGAAGCTTTCTTT.

There are many counts of this clonotype. This chain connects TRBV4-2 to TRBJ2-7; 8 bases match TRBD2. Per germline, CDR1 LGHNA and CDR2 YNFKEQ. J gave up 6 bases and V 0 bases, and 13 bases lay outside the gene matches. This CDR3 has 17 residues. CDR3 bases: TGTGCCAGCAGCCAAGATCGAGGCACTAGCGGTCTCGGCGAGCAGTACTTC. Translation: CASSQDRGTSGLGEQYF.

This clonotype was seen repeatedly, ten times or more. The rearrangement links TRBV12-3 or TRBV12-4 to TRBJ1-6, with D possibly TRBD1 on 5 matching bases. CDR3 length: 14 amino acids. V was cut by 5 bases and J by 9 bases, with 14 bases left in between. The CDR3 DNA reads TGTGCCAGCAGTGAAGCCCCGGGACTTTCACCCCTCCACTTT. Encoded protein: CASSEAPGLSPLHF.

This clonotype was seen many times. The chain carries TRBV5-1 and TRBJ1-4; D call uncertain. This CDR3 spans 14 amino acids. Looked up from germline, CDR1 is SGHRS and CDR2 is YFSETQ. V lost 0 bases and J lost 4, with 7 bases in between. The CDR3 bases are TGCGCCAGCAGCTTGGAAAAGATTAATGAAAAACTGTTTTTT. Amino acid sequence: CASSLEKINEKLFF.

The chain couples TRBV19 to TRBJ2-1; 12 bases align to TRBD2. The CDR3 loop spans 13 amino acids. Germline V gene sequence: CDR1 LNHDA, CDR2 SQIVND (reference sequence). V gave up 6 bases and J gave up 10 bases; unmatched junction bases: 4. CDR3 DNA: TGTGCCAGTAGGAGGGGACTAGCGGGCGAGCAGTTCTTC. Amino acid sequence: CASRRGLAGEQFF.

On this clonotype: The junction and the germline gene differ at one end; a read error may be behind it. The chain recombines TRBV28 with TRBJ1-3; 7 bases map to TRBD1. CDR1 is MDHEN, CDR2 SYDVKM, per germline. The CDR3 is 14 residues long. The CDR3 is CAAQGQAKGKTIYF. The CDR3 region has the DNA TGTGCCGCCCAAGGACAGGCAAAAGGAAAAACCATATATTTT. Full variable domain (outside the CDR3, taken from reference TRBV28 and TRBJ1-3): DVKVTQSSRYLVKRTGEKVFLECVQDMDHENMFWYRQDPGLGLRLIYFSYDVKMKEKGDIPEGYSVSREKKERFSLILESASTNQTSMYLCAAQGQAKGKTIYFGEGSWLTVV.

As for this clonotype: The junction and the germline gene differ at one end; a read error may be behind it. The gene calls are TRBV20-1 and TRBJ1-5; no firm D call. The CDR3 spans 13 residues. From germline, CDR1 is DFQATT and CDR2 SNEGSKA (reference sequence). The CDR3 nucleotides are TGCAGTGCTAGACAGTATAGCAATCAGCCCCAGAATTTT. Translated, it gives CSARQYSNQPQNF.

Many counts were recorded for this clonotype. This chain uses TRBV6-5 with TRBJ1-2; D unresolved. The V and J ends lost 6 bases and 3 bases respectively, with 11 bases between them. CDR3 length equals 13 residues. The germline gives CDR1 MNHEY, CDR2 SVGAGI. CDR3 bases: TGTGCCAGCAGACTCACGTCCTACTATGGCTACACCTTC. Translated, it gives CASRLTSYYGYTF.

The chain links TRBV6-1 to TRBJ2-5; the D gene could be TRBD1 or TRBD2 (5 bases each). In germline, CDR1 is MNHNS, CDR2 SASEGT. V was cut by 5 bases and J by 2 bases, with 15 bases left in between. The CDR3 runs to 15 residues. CDR3 residues: CASSHRTGSQETQYF. Written as DNA, the CDR3 is TGTGCCAGCAGTCACAGGACGGGAAGTCAAGAGACCCAGTACTTC.

The sample holds many counts of this clonotype. V gene TRBV5-1 combines with J gene TRBJ2-3; TRBD2 aligns across 12 bases. Germline V gene data show CDR1 as SGHRS and CDR2 as YFSETQ. The V segment lost 5 bases and the J segment 4 bases; nucleotides outside the gene matches: 11. This CDR3 comprises 17 residues. In nucleotides, the CDR3 is TGCGCCAGCAGGTCCACACCGGGACTAGCGGGCGCAGATACGCAGTATTTT. It is translated as CASRSTPGLAGADTQYF.

This clonotype was recorded at least ten times. V is TRBV7-2 and J is TRBJ1-4; unclear D gene. Trimming took 5 bases from V and 0 from J, leaving 10 bases between them. The CDR3 sequence is 15 residues long. CDR1 SGHTA and CDR2 FQGNSA come from the germline V gene. The CDR3 here is CASSAYGSTNEKLFF. In DNA, the CDR3 is TGTGCCAGCAGCGCTTACGGATCAACTAATGAAAAACTGTTTTTT. The full variable domain, with the rest looked up from reference TRBV7-2 and TRBJ1-4, is GAGVSQSPSNKVTEKGKDVELRCDPISGHTALYWYRQSLGQGLEFLIYFQGNSAPDKSGLPSDRFSAERTGGSVSTLTIQRTQQEDSAVYLCASSAYGSTNEKLFFGSGTQLSVL.

This clonotype was recorded many times. The chain couples TRBV29-1 to TRBJ1-4; D ambiguous. Germline V gene lookup returns CDR1 SQVTM and CDR2 ANQGSEA. Trimming cost V 4 bases and J 3 bases, with 3 bases left between them. The CDR3 is made up of 11 amino acids. This CDR3 is CSVGANEKLFF. CDR3 DNA: TGCAGCGTTGGAGCTAATGAAAAACTGTTTTTT.

A remark on this clonotype: One base away lies a much larger clone, so this may be a sequencing read error. The rearrangement joins TRBV20-1 to TRBJ1-1, with a possible D match to TRBD1 (5 bases). Germline loops: CDR1 DFQATT, CDR2 SNEGSKA (reference sequence). The CDR3 is made up of 15 amino acids. Deletions cut 1 base from V and 1 base from J, with 13 bases between. The CDR3 region has the DNA TGCAGTGCTAGAGTGAGGAGTGGGGGGAACACTGAAGCTTTCTTT. Its translation: CSARVRSGGNTEAFF.

This clonotype was picked up many times. The chain joins TRBV7-2 to TRBJ1-2; 9 bases are shared with TRBD1. CDR1 and CDR2 from the germline V gene are SGHTA and FQGNSA. The CDR3 has 16 amino acids. The J segment lost 7 bases and the V segment lost 6 bases, leaving 15 bases of the junction unmatched. Here the CDR3 DNA reads TGTGCCAGCAGTCGTCCGCCGGGACAGGGCAAGTCTGGCTACACCTTC. Residues: CASSRPPGQGKSGYTF. Full variable domain (remainder filled in from reference TRBV7-2 and TRBJ1-2): GAGVSQSPSNKVTEKGKDVELRCDPISGHTALYWYRQSLGQGLEFLIYFQGNSAPDKSGLPSDRFSAERTGGSVSTLTIQRTQQEDSAVYLCASSRPPGQGKSGYTFGSGTRLTVV.